The sample holds one count of the clone carrying this T cell receptor (beta chain). The target antigen is unknown. From germline, CDR1 is SGHKS and CDR2 YYEKEE (reference sequence). CDR3 length: 15 residues. Between the trimmed V and J ends, which lost 2 bases and 4 bases, there was a span of 15 bases. The data derive from a study of cytotoxic CD8 clonotypes in ibrutinib-treated CLL. Across the whole study: Responses: approximately 24 partial, 2 complete; after median approximately 68 months, 14 stayed remitted, about twelve progressed.

The TCR beta libraries used 2 to 2.5 micrograms of genomic DNA that came from cryopreserved PBMCs. Broader study findings: Upon ibrutinib response clonality rose, and upon progression it fell back toward baseline. Clonality correlated strongly with circulating CD8+ T cells and exceeded age-matched healthy donors at baseline.

Profiling relied on immunoSEQ multiplex PCR, and the TCRdb table lists in-frame clones only, not all of them. The profile shows some 70,000 clones, roughly nine tenths of them singletons. This clonotype was obtained from a human donor with chronic lymphocytic leukemia. Material: PBMCs, obtained after 12 months of ibrutinib treatment. The chain combines TRBV5-5 with TRBJ1-2, with unresolved D. CDR3 residues: CASSFLDGRPYGYTF. DNA for the CDR3: TGTGCCAGCAGCTTCTTGGACGGACGACCCTATGGCTACACCTTC.